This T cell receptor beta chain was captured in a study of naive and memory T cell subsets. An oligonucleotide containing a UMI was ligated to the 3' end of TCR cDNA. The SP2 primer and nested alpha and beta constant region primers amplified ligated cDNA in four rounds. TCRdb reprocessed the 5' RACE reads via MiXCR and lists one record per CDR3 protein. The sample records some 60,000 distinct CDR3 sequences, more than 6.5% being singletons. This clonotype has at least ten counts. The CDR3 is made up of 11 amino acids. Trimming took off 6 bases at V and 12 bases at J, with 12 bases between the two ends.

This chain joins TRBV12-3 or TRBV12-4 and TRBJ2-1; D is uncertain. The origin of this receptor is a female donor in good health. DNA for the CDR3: TGTGCCAGCAGGGTCGGAATTGTGCAGTTCTTC. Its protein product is CASRVGIVQFF.